This T cell receptor (beta chain) derives from a study of regulatory T cells in long-lasting Graves disease (dated by TCRdb to the early 2020s). In terms of the full investigation: Newly diagnosed Graves' disease patients had taken antithyroid drugs for less than 3 months. Peripheral blood TCR sequencing and RNA sequencing compared persistent Graves' disease patients with newly diagnosed Graves' disease patients. The study was conducted in China and was registered as a clinical trial. A total of about 33 samples underwent TCR sequencing, from roughly 13 patients with persistent Graves' disease and roughly 20 patients with newly diagnosed Graves' disease.

Including cysteine and phenylalanine, the CDR3 has 13 amino acids. The read is trimmed to its CDR3 DNA, 39 bases read in frame from base 1. Sequences MNHNS (CDR1) and SASEGT (CDR2) are obtained from the germline V gene. V and J lose 1 base and 8 bases, and a span of 8 bases separates them. Study-level results and caveats: Lower TCR Shannon entropy and fewer highly expanded clones were observed in persistent Graves' disease patients than in newly diagnosed patients, which suggested clonal expansion. Persistent patients shared more public clonotypes among themselves (over 2,500) than newly diagnosed patients did (over 900). As a limitation, the authors acknowledged that the small sample size may reduce accuracy. Persistent disease showed preferential use of TRBV28, TRBJ1-2 and TRBJ2-5, whereas newly diagnosed disease favored TRBV20-1 and TRBJ2-1. The study examined only peripheral blood because the primary lesion, thyroid tissue, could not be accessed. Sequencing and analysis were limited to the TCR beta chain.

According to the study, the label for this sample's time point signals: newly diagnosed GD, antithyroid drugs for less than 3 months. For both TCR sequencing and RNA sequencing, RNA was extracted from PBMCs in TRIzol. The diagnosis of Graves' disease followed American Thyroid Association guidelines. Patients were recruited from an endocrinology department in Xi'an, China. Each patient gave 7.5 to 10 milliliters of peripheral blood, collected in an EDTA anticoagulant tube. Ficoll Paque Plus density gradient separation was used to isolate PBMCs, and no additional T cell sorting was done. RNA quality was checked with an Agilent 2100 Bioanalyzer and agarose gel, and concentration with a NanoDrop 2000. This clonotype was observed many times. There is no known antigen for this receptor. The record has no base qualities; no much larger clone is one base away. Library generation was performed with multiplex PCR. These reads were obtained on an Illumina HiSeq 4000. TCR beta libraries were built with iRepertoire HTBI primers and Arm-PCR amplification of CDR3 regions. Before sequencing, the PCR products went through gel purification. The authors' pipeline ran thus. Gene usage analysis of CDR3 amino acid clonotypes relied on the 55 to 80 TRBV and more than twelve TRBJ segments identified across samples. COPE and FqMerger were used to merge filtered high-quality paired reads into contigs. BLAST was used to align contigs to IMGT TRBV, TRBD and TRBJ reference genes, with CDR3 defined following IMGT. Any clonotype with a frequency above 0.1% was classified as a highly expanded clone. Shannon entropy was used to measure repertoire diversity, and the Gini coefficient was used to measure V-J evenness. A clonotype found in more than one individual was treated as public. TCRdb reanalyzed the raw reads on its own, using fastp at Q25 for trimming and MiXCR for clone calling, and kept in-frame beta chains. One record per CDR3 amino acid sequence lists the most common genes and DNA. The V and J calls come from TCRdb's annotation, not from the publication. The sample records about 220,000 distinct CDR3 sequences, 18% of which are singletons. The ten largest clonotypes hold around 20% of the sample.

Sequencing used peripheral blood mononuclear cells (PBMCs), obtained at new diagnosis, from a patient treated with antithyroid drugs. This sequence uses TRBV6-1 and TRBJ2-2; the D gene cannot be resolved reliably. The sequence came from a female donor with Graves disease. The DNA is as follows: TGTGCCAGCAGTGAAGAGCCTGAAGGGGAGCTGTTTTTT. It specifies CASSEEPEGELFF.